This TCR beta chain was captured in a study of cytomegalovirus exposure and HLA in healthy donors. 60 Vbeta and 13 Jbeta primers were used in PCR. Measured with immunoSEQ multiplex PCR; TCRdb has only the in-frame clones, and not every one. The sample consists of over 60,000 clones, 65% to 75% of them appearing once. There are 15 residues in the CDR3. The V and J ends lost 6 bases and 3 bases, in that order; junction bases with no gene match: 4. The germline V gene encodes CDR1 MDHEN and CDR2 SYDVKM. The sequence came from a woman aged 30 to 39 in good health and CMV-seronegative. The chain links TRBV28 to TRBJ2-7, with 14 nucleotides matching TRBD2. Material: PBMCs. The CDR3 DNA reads TGTGCCAGCAGGGGGGGGACTAGCGGGAGCTACGAGCAGTACTTC. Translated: CASRGGTSGSYEQYF. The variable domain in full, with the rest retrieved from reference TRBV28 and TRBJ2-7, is DVKVTQSSRYLVKRTGEKVFLECVQDMDHENMFWYRQDPGLGLRLIYFSYDVKMKEKGDIPEGYSVSREKKERFSLILESASTNQTSMYLCASRGGTSGSYEQYFGPGTRLTVT.